The rows below give T cell receptor beta chains drawn from one sample of a study of cytomegalovirus exposure and HLA in healthy donors. Some clones are missing from TCRdb's copy, which holds only in-frame ones; the method was immunoSEQ multiplex PCR. The table records approximately 100,000 clones, 73% of them present only once. Source material: PBMCs. The receptors were sampled from a man aged 40-55 years in good health and CMV-seronegative. Each CDR3 is given with its conserved first and last residue. A D gene is named only where the DNA matches it firmly. The size of a clone is reported for some rows only, either as once, few or many, or as a class for expanded clones.

clone_size d_call j_call v_call cdr3_nt cdr3_aa
. TRBD1 TRBJ1-4 TRBV9 TGTGCCAGCAGCGCTACAGGGGGAAGGGAAAAACTGTTTTTT CASSATGGREKLFF
. . TRBJ1-4 TRBV19 TGTGCCACCGAGAAGGAAAAACTGTTTTTT CATEKEKLFF
. TRBD1 TRBJ2-6 TRBV18 TGTGCCAGCTCCCGAGGGGTTGCAGGGGGCCCCCCTGGGGCCAACGTCCTGACTTTC CASSRGVAGGPPGANVLTF
. . TRBJ1-3 TRBV19 TGTGCCAGCTGGAGAGGGGGCTCTGGAAACACCATATATTTT CASWRGGSGNTIYF
once . TRBJ2-2 TRBV4-2 TGTGCCAGCAGCCAAGAGGAGCGAGCTACCGGGGAGCTGTTTTTT CASSQEERATGELFF
. . TRBJ1-6 TRBV27 TGTGCCAGCACCCAAGGGGTCTCCTATAATTCACCCCTCCACTTT CASTQGVSYNSPLHF
few . TRBJ2-7 TRBV6-6 TGTGCCAGCAGTTACTCCTTACAGTCCTCCTACGAGCAGTACTTC CASSYSLQSSYEQYF
. TRBD1 TRBJ2-5 TRBV11-3 TGTGCCAGCAGTTTCGCGGGACAGGGAGGACAAGAGACCCAGTACTTC CASSFAGQGGQETQYF
. TRBD1 TRBJ1-2 TRBV19 TGTGCCAGTAGTATAGCCCCCGCGGCTGGGACAGGGCGAAAACGCCATGGCTACACCTTC CASSIAPAAGTGRKRHGYTF
. . TRBJ1-4 TRBV28 TGTGCCAGCAGCACAACACGGGGTAATGAAAAACTGTTTTTT CASSTTRGNEKLFF
. . TRBJ1-6 TRBV2 TGTGCCAGCAGGGCAGGGGTCTCACCCCTCCACTTT CASRAGVSPLHF
. TRBD1 TRBJ2-7 TRBV11-2 TGTGCCAGCAGTACCGGGACAGGCTCTTGGGAGCAGTACTTC CASSTGTGSWEQYF
. TRBD1 TRBJ1-2 TRBV11-2 TGTGCCAGCAGCGGAGCTTCAGGGGGCAGCTATGGCTACACCTTC CASSGASGGSYGYTF
. . TRBJ1-1 TRBV7-8 TGTGCCAGCAGTGCAGTGAACACTGAAGCTTTCTTT CASSAVNTEAFF